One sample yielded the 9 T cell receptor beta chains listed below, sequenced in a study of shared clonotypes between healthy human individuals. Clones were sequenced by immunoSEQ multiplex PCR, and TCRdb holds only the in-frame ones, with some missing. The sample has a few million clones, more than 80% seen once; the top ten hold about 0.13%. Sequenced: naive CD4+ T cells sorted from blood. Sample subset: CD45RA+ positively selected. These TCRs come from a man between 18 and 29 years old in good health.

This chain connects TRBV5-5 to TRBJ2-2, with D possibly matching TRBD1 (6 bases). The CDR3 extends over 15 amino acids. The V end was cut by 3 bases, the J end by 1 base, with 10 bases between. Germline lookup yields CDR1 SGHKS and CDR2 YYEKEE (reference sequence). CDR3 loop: CASSSLQGNTGELFF. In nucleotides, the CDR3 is TGTGCCAGCAGCTCGTTACAGGGGAACACCGGGGAGCTGTTTTTT.

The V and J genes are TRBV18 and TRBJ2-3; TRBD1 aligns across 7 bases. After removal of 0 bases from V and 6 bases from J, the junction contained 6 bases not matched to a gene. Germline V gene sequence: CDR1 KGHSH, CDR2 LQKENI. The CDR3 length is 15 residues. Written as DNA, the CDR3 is TGTGCCAGCTCACCACCCGGGACAGCTTTGGATACGCAGTATTTT. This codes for CASSPPGTALDTQYF.

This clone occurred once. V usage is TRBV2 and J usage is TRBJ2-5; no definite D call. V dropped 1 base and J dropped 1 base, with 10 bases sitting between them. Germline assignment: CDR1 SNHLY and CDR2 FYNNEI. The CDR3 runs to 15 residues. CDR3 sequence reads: CASSEESGPQETQYF. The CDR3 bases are TGTGCCAGCAGTGAAGAGTCGGGCCCCCAAGAGACCCAGTACTTC.

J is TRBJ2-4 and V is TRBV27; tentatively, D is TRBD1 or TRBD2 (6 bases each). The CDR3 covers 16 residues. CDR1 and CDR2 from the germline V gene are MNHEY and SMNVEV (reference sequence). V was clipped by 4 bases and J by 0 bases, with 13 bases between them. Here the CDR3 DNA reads TGTGCCAGCAGTTCTGGGGGGCCGGGAGCCAAAAACATTCAGTACTTC. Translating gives CASSSGGPGAKNIQYF.

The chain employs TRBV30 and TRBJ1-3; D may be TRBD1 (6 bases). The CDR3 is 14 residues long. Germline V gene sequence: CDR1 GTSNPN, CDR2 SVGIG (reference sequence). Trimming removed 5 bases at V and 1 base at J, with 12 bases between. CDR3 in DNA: TGTGCCTGGGCTAGGACAGAATCTGGAAACACCATATATTTT. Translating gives CAWARTESGNTIYF. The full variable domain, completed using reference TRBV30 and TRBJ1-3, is SQTIHQWPATLVQPVGSPLSLECTVEGTSNPNLYWYRQAAGRGLQLLFYSVGIGQISSEVPQNLSASRPQDRQFILSSKKLLLSDSGFYLCAWARTESGNTIYFGEGSWLTVV.

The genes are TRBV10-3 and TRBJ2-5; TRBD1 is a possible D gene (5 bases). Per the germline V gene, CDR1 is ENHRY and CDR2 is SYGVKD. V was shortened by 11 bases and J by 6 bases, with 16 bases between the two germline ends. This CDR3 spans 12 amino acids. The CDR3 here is CAVDSGEKTQYF. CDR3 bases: TGTGCCGTCGACAGTGGTGAAAAGACCCAGTACTTC.

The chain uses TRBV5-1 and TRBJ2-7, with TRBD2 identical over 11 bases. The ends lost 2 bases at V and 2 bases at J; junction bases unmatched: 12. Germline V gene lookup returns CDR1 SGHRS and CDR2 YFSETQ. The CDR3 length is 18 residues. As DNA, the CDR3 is TGCGCCAGCAGCTTTACTAGCGGGAGTCCTTCTTCGACCTACGAGCAGTACTTC. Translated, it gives CASSFTSGSPSSTYEQYF.

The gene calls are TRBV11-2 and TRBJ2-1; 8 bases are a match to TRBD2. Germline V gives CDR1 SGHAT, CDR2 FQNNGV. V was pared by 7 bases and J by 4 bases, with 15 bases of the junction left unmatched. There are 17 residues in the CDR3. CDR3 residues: CASIPRLGGASYNEQFF. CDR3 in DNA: TGTGCCAGCATCCCTAGGCTCGGGGGGGCATCTTACAATGAGCAGTTCTTC.

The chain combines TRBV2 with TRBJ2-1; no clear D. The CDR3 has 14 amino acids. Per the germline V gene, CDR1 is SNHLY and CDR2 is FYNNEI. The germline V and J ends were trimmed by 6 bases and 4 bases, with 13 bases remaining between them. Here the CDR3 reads CASRKGPNYNEQFF. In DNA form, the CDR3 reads TGTGCCAGCAGAAAGGGCCCTAATTACAATGAGCAGTTCTTC.